Presented here are 28 T cell receptor beta chains from one specimen sequenced in a study of cytomegalovirus exposure and HLA in healthy donors. Only in-frame clones appear in the TCRdb table, and some are missing; sequencing was by immunoSEQ multiplex PCR. The sample consists of 160,000 or so clones, less than 90% of them appearing once. The material sequenced was PBMCs. These receptors all come from a man aged 30 to 45 in good health and CMV-seropositive.

This clone has just one count. The chain has TRBV21-1 and TRBJ2-2; TRBD1, the D gene given by the table, was not confirmed from the DNA. TRBV21-1 has pseudogene status. The CDR3 is 15 amino acids. CDR3 sequence reads: CATLGDRVNTGELFF. The CDR3 region has the DNA TGTGCCACCCTAGGGGACAGGGTGAACACCGGGGAGCTGTTTTTT.

This chain connects TRBV25-1 to TRBJ1-2; D might be TRBD1 (5 bases). Germline assignment: CDR1 MGHDK and CDR2 SYGVNS. V lost 6 bases, J lost 1 base, and 15 bases lay in between. This CDR3 contains 15 residues. This chain's CDR3 is CASRPEGLRNYGYTF. The CDR3, as DNA: TGTGCCAGCAGACCCGAGGGACTTCGTAACTATGGCTACACCTTC.

The chain couples TRBV27 to TRBJ2-7, with D unresolved. The CDR3 loop spans 15 amino acids. Germline-derived CDR1 and CDR2 are MNHEY and SMNVEV (reference sequence). Trimming shortened V by 8 bases and J by 0 bases, and 17 bases separated the two germline ends. The CDR3 region is CASRQRPRSSYEQYF. CDR3 bases: TGTGCCAGCCGCCAAAGACCTAGGAGCTCCTACGAGCAGTACTTC.

The V call is TRBV11-2, the J call TRBJ1-2; D call uncertain. The germline V and J ends were trimmed by 1 base and 8 bases, with 17 bases remaining between them. Germline V lookup: CDR1 SGHAT, CDR2 FQNNGV. The CDR3 consists of 15 residues. The CDR3, as DNA: TGTGCCAGCAGCTTAGGGCGGTCCCCTTCGAGAGGCTACACCTTC. It is translated as CASSLGRSPSRGYTF. Full variable domain (outside the CDR3, taken from reference TRBV11-2 and TRBJ1-2): EAGVAQSPRYKIIEKRQSVAFWCNPISGHATLYWYQQILGQGPKLLIQFQNNGVVDDSQLPKDRFSAERLKGVDSTLKIQPAKLEDSAVYLCASSLGRSPSRGYTFGSGTRLTVV.

The chain employs TRBV18 and TRBJ1-6; TRBD1 matches at 8 bases. This CDR3 has 14 residues. J gave up 7 bases and V 8 bases, and 7 bases lay outside the gene matches. CDR1 and CDR2 (germline): KGHSH, LQKENI. The CDR3 spells CASNAGQANSPLHF. For the CDR3, the DNA is TGTGCCAGCAACGCGGGACAGGCGAATTCACCCCTCCACTTT.

The rearrangement joins TRBV7-3 to TRBJ2-5; the match to TRBD2 covers 7 bases. V lost 5 bases, J lost 3 bases, and 6 bases stayed unmatched. The CDR3 length is 14 residues. CDR1 is SGHTA and CDR2 is FQGTGA in the germline V gene. The CDR3 protein is CASSVRAGEETQYF. In DNA, the CDR3 is TGTGCCAGCAGCGTTCGGGCGGGGGAAGAGACCCAGTACTTC.

This chain uses TRBV29-1 with TRBJ2-3; 8 bases fit TRBD2. The junction had 6 bases not matched to a gene; V was cut back by 1 base and J by 3 bases. The CDR3 runs to 15 residues. CDR1 is SQVTM and CDR2 is ANQGSEA in the germline V gene. Here the CDR3 DNA reads TGCAGCGTTGAAGCGGGTAGCGGGGCGACAGATACGCAGTATTTT. As protein: CSVEAGSGATDTQYF.

The chain recombines TRBV5-5 with TRBJ2-2; tentatively, D is TRBD1 (5 bases). There are 16 residues in the CDR3. Germline assignment: CDR1 SGHKS and CDR2 YYEKEE (reference sequence). V dropped 4 bases and J dropped 0 bases, with 13 bases sitting between them. The CDR3 coding sequence is TGTGCCAGCAGCCTAGAGGCAGGGACGAACACCGGGGAGCTGTTTTTT. Translation gives CASSLEAGTNTGELFF.

This chain joins TRBV13 and TRBJ2-1; the match to TRBD2 covers 8 bases. V gave up 6 bases and J gave up 8 bases; unmatched junction bases: 12. The CDR3 has 15 amino acids. Germline V gene data show CDR1 as PRHDT and CDR2 as FYEKMQ (reference sequence). The CDR3: CASRSGTSNFDEQFF. In DNA, the CDR3 is TGTGCCAGCAGATCCGGGACTAGTAATTTCGATGAGCAGTTCTTC. The entire variable domain, with the rest obtained from reference TRBV13 and TRBJ2-1, is as follows: AAGVIQSPRHLIKEKRETATLKCYPIPRHDTVYWYQQGPGQDPQFLISFYEKMQSDKGSIPDRFSAQQFSDYHSELNMSSLELGDSALYFCASRSGTSNFDEQFFGPGTRLTVL.

The chain employs TRBV9 and TRBJ2-3; 7 bases align to TRBD2. Germline-derived CDR1 and CDR2 are SGDLS and YYNGEE. This CDR3 comprises 16 residues. The junction had 11 bases not matched to a gene; V was cut back by 3 bases and J by 4 bases. The CDR3 reads CASSANPGLWPDTQYF. CDR3 nucleotide sequence: TGTGCCAGCAGCGCCAATCCGGGACTATGGCCAGATACGCAGTATTTT.

The chain links TRBV6-4 to TRBJ2-2, with no clear D. The germline gives CDR1 MRHNA, CDR2 SNTAGT. Deletions cut 3 bases from V and 5 bases from J, with 7 bases between. The length of the CDR3 is 13 residues. The CDR3 protein is CASSETVTGELFF. Written as DNA, the CDR3 is TGTGCCAGCAGTGAAACTGTAACCGGGGAGCTGTTTTTT.

CDR3 nucleotides: TGTGCAAGTCGCCCCCTGACTAGCGGGGGGTGCACAGATACGCAGTATTTT. Translation gives CASRPLTSGGCTDTQYF. The chain is built from TRBV12-2 and TRBJ2-3; the DNA was not compared with TRBD2, the D call given in the table. TRBV12-2 is a pseudogene segment. The CDR3 contains 17 residues.

This chain joins TRBV9 and TRBJ2-7, with 12 nucleotides matching TRBD2. The germline V gene encodes CDR1 SGDLS and CDR2 YYNGEE. The J segment lost 7 bases and the V segment lost 3 bases, leaving 5 bases of the junction unmatched. The CDR3 runs 14 residues. The CDR3 DNA follows: TGTGCCAGCAGCGCTAGCGGGGGGGCCCGGGAGCAGTACTTC. Its translation is CASSASGGAREQYF. The entire variable domain, with the rest obtained from reference TRBV9 and TRBJ2-7, is as follows: DSGVTQTPKHLITATGQRVTLRCSPRSGDLSVYWYQQSLDQGLQFLIQYYNGEERAKGNILERFSAQQFPDLHSELNLSSLELGDSALYFCASSASGGAREQYFGPGTRLTVT.

This clone has only one observation. This chain connects TRBV29-1 to TRBJ1-1; no clear D gene. CDR3 length: 14 residues. Deletions cut 4 bases from V and 5 bases from J, with 17 bases between. Germline assignment: CDR1 SQVTM and CDR2 ANQGSEA. CDR3 loop: CSVVVGPAGTEAFF. The CDR3 bases are TGCAGCGTTGTAGTAGGTCCCGCGGGGACTGAAGCTTTCTTT.

This clone was seen just once. The rearrangement links TRBV5-1 to TRBJ2-2; 7 bases map to TRBD1. CDR1 SGHRS and CDR2 YFSETQ come from the germline V gene. Trimming took 4 bases from V and 0 from J; bases not matched to a gene: 6. The CDR3 sequence is 16 residues long. CDR3 nucleotide sequence: TGCGCCAGCAGCCGGGCCGGGACAGCGAACACCGGGGAGCTGTTTTTT. It is translated as CASSRAGTANTGELFF. The full variable domain, rest sourced from reference TRBV5-1 and TRBJ2-2, is KAGVTQTPRYLIKTRGQQVTLSCSPISGHRSVSWYQQTPGQGLQFLFEYFSETQRNKGNFPGRFSGRQFSNSRSEMNVSTLELGDSALYLCASSRAGTANTGELFFGEGSRLTVL.

This chain connects TRBV9 to TRBJ1-3; D is unresolved. From germline, CDR1 is SGDLS and CDR2 YYNGEE. The CDR3 is made up of 16 amino acids. Trimming pared 0 bases from V and 0 bases from J, leaving 10 bases between. This chain's CDR3 is CASSVGVTNSGNTIYF. CDR3 nucleotide sequence: TGTGCCAGCAGCGTAGGTGTGACTAACTCTGGAAACACCATATATTTT.

The chain couples TRBV4-2 to TRBJ2-2; 10 bases are shared with TRBD2. The CDR3 runs to 17 residues. Germline CDR1 LGHNA, CDR2 YNFKEQ. Germline trimming cut 0 bases from V and 6 bases from J; bases unmatched to any gene: 7. CDR3 bases: TGTGCCAGCAGCCAAGATCGGAGGCTAGCGGGAGCCGGGGAGCTGTTTTTT. Its translation: CASSQDRRLAGAGELFF.

The rearrangement joins TRBV28 to TRBJ2-2; possible D gene TRBD1, 6 bases. Germline V gene lookup returns CDR1 MDHEN and CDR2 SYDVKM. The CDR3 loop spans 13 amino acids. CDR3 region: CVIVQGNTGELFF. In DNA, the CDR3 is TGTGTTATCGTACAGGGGAACACCGGGGAGCTGTTTTTT.

The chain uses TRBV21-1 and TRBJ1-1. TRBV21-1 is noted as a pseudogene. The CDR3 consists of 17 residues. CDR3 in DNA: TGTGCCAGCAGCGCCCGAGGGTTGCAAGACGTGAACACTGAAGCTTTCTTT. The encoded protein is CASSARGLQDVNTEAFF.

The chain couples TRBV15 to TRBJ2-7; tentative D call: TRBD1 (5 bases). Trimming cost V 0 bases and J 4 bases, with 16 bases left between them. Germline V lookup: CDR1 LNHNV, CDR2 YYDKDF (reference sequence). There are 16 residues in the CDR3. For the CDR3, the DNA is TGTGCCACCAGCAGAGAGTTGACAGCTCAAGGGTACGAGCAGTACTTC. It translates to CATSRELTAQGYEQYF.

The J gene is TRBJ2-1, the V gene TRBV6-5, with 10 bases identical to TRBD2. CDR1 is MNHEY, CDR2 SVGAGI, per germline. The length of the CDR3 is 15 residues. The trim removed 4 bases at V and 2 bases at J, leaving 2 bases unmatched. Written as DNA, the CDR3 is TGTGCCAGCAGTTTCCTAGCGGGGGCCTACAATGAGCAGTTCTTC. It is translated as CASSFLAGAYNEQFF.

The CDR3: CASSLSGALETQYF. CDR3 DNA sequence: TGTGCCAGCAGCTTATCAGGGGCTCTGGAGACCCAGTACTTC. This chain links TRBV7-3 with TRBJ2-5, with D possibly matching TRBD1 (6 bases). This CDR3 region has 14 residues. V lost 2 bases to trimming and J lost 5 bases, with 12 bases between them. Germline V gene sequence: CDR1 SGHTA, CDR2 FQGTGA.

The V call is TRBV11-3, the J call TRBJ1-1; a weak D match, TRBD1 (5 bases). The V end lost 5 bases, the J end lost 3 bases, and 10 bases lay between the germline ends. There are 13 residues in the CDR3. Germline lookup yields CDR1 SGHNT and CDR2 YENEEA. The CDR3: CASSQKGYTEAFF. The CDR3 bases are TGTGCCAGCAGCCAGAAGGGGTACACTGAAGCTTTCTTT.

This chain joins TRBV19 and TRBJ2-3, with D possibly being TRBD2 (5 bases). The CDR3 totals 14 residues. Trimming cost V 10 bases and J 4 bases, with 18 bases left between them. Germline V gene lookup returns CDR1 LNHDA and CDR2 SQIVND (reference sequence). CDR3 coding DNA: TGTGCCACCGAGGGCCGGGAAATTGCAGATACGCAGTATTTT. Translation gives CATEGREIADTQYF.

The chain couples TRBV7-3 to TRBJ2-2; D is ambiguous. CDR3 size: 11 residues. Trimming shortened V by 5 bases and J by 8 bases, and 6 bases separated the two germline ends. Germline CDR1 and CDR2: SGHTA and FQGTGA. The CDR3 bases are TGTGCCAGCAGCGGCAGAGGGGAGCTGTTTTTT. Protein: CASSGRGELFF.

This chain joins TRBV9 and TRBJ1-2, with D tentatively TRBD1 (5 bases). Germline-derived CDR1 and CDR2 are SGDLS and YYNGEE. Trimming removed 1 base at V and 4 bases at J, with 14 bases between. This CDR3 has 15 amino acids. CDR3 sequence: CASSVWGEGTYGYTF. The CDR3 DNA reads as TGTGCCAGCAGCGTATGGGGGGAGGGTACCTATGGCTACACCTTC. Full variable domain (remainder filled in from reference TRBV9 and TRBJ1-2): DSGVTQTPKHLITATGQRVTLRCSPRSGDLSVYWYQQSLDQGLQFLIQYYNGEERAKGNILERFSAQQFPDLHSELNLSSLELGDSALYFCASSVWGEGTYGYTFGSGTRLTVV.

The chain combines TRBV7-2 with TRBJ2-5, with D hard to call. Trimming stripped 2 bases from V and 3 bases from J, with 10 bases between. CDR1 SGHTA and CDR2 FQGNSA come from the germline V gene. The CDR3 sequence is 14 residues long. As DNA, the CDR3 is TGTGCCAGCAGCTTAAATGCGGCCAAAGAGACCCAGTACTTC. Translated, it gives CASSLNAAKETQYF.

The chain carries TRBV7-7 and TRBJ2-5; TRBD1 matches 10 bases. Trimming cost V 5 bases and J 5 bases; bases outside gene matches: 11. This CDR3 is built from 16 residues. Germline lookup yields CDR1 SSHAT and CDR2 FNYEAQ (reference sequence). Here the CDR3 DNA reads TGTGCCAGCAGCCCCCGACCGGACAGGGGGTGGGAGACCCAGTACTTC. This codes for CASSPRPDRGWETQYF.